This TCR beta chain was retrieved from a study of blood T cell repertoires in COVID-19. Looked up from germline, CDR1 is MGHRA and CDR2 is YSYEKL. Trimming removed 5 bases from V and 7 bases from J; junction bases left unmatched: 9. The CDR3 extends over 16 amino acids. TCRdb's table, derived via immunoSEQ multiplex PCR, lists solely in-frame clones and lacks some. The data contain over 75,000 clones, approximately 92% of them singletons. The chain recombines TRBV4-1 with TRBJ2-1; 12 bases agree with TRBD2. Material for sequencing was peripheral blood. This TCR came from a woman of 80 years or more with active COVID-19. CDR3 DNA: TGCGCCAGCAGCACAACGACTAGCGGGAGTGGAAATGAGCAGTTCTTC. Protein sequence: CASSTTTSGSGNEQFF.